This paragraph covers one TCR beta chain sequence. Its antigen is not known. Since a much larger clone is just one base distant, this may be a read error. Noted time point: week 5, during vaccination. Doses comprised 300 ug of mutant IDH1 20-mer peptide each, plus topical imiquimod. Some clones are missing from TCRdb's copy, which holds only in-frame ones; the method was immunoSEQ multiplex PCR. The sample has under 95,000 clones; 75% to 95% are singletons. This record comes from a study of a mutant IDH1 vaccine in newly diagnosed glioma. Study information: Treated patients, averaging approximately 40 years, were around 62% male and about 38% female. Patients got radiotherapy, temozolomide, or both beforehand, and most got both.

General observations from the study: Apparently unrelated to pseudoprogression were changes in the top peripheral T cell clonotypes. Immune responses arising from the vaccine appeared in approximately 93% of patients.

V trimming: 4 bases; J trimming: 1 base; junction bases outside the gene matches: 0. CDR1 MNHNS and CDR2 SASEGT come from the germline V gene. This CDR3 contains 13 residues. This specimen consisted of PBMCs, obtained from a glioma patient whose treatment included an IDH1 peptide vaccine. The source is a woman aged 50 to 60 with glioma. V gene TRBV6-1 combines with J gene TRBJ1-1; 7 bases are a match to TRBD1. CDR3 nucleotide sequence: TGTGCCAGCAGTGGACAGGGGAACACTGAAGCTTTCTTT. Encoded protein: CASSGQGNTEAFF.